The next 9 T cell receptor beta chains were all read from a single sample in a study of T cells in Graves' hyperthyroidism and ophthalmopathy. Researchers took RNA transcripts and amplified the TCR beta CDR3 regions from them. The HTBI primer set was used in a first-round RT-PCR of the TCR CDR3. TCRdb redid the calling of the multiplex PCR reads with MiXCR, one entry per CDR3 protein. This sample has over 550,000 distinct CDR3 sequences, with 16% found just once. What was sequenced was blood. The receptors originated from a woman younger than 30 with Graves' hyperthyroidism.

This clonotype showed up many times. The chain joins TRBV12-3 or TRBV12-4 to TRBJ2-5; maybe TRBD1 (6 bases). The CDR3 extends over 14 amino acids. Trimming removed 6 bases from V and 1 base from J, with 12 bases in between. CDR3 region: CASRSQGPQETQYF. The DNA for the CDR3 is TGTGCCAGCAGGTCACAGGGACCCCAAGAGACCCAGTACTTC.

DNA of the CDR3: TGTGCCAGCTCACCATATTCGGGCTCGGAGACCCAGTACTTC. Protein sequence: CASSPYSGSETQYF. The gene calls are TRBV18 and TRBJ2-5, with unresolved D. Trimming took off 2 bases at V and 5 bases at J, with 12 bases between the two ends. There are 14 residues in the CDR3. Germline assignment: CDR1 KGHSH and CDR2 LQKENI.

At least ten counts were recorded for this clonotype. V and J are TRBV6-2 or TRBV6-3 and TRBJ2-7; possibly TRBD2 for D (5 bases). Trimming took off 6 bases at V and 0 bases at J, with 15 bases between the two ends. The CDR3 runs to 15 residues. The germline CDR1 and CDR2 sequences are MNHEY and SVGEGT. CDR3 loop: CASSNDDGSSYEQYF. DNA for the CDR3: TGTGCCAGCAGCAACGATGATGGGAGCTCCTACGAGCAGTACTTC.

This chain connects TRBV4-1 to TRBJ2-7; 8 bases match TRBD2. Per germline, CDR1 MGHRA and CDR2 YSYEKL. This CDR3 comprises 16 residues. With V trimmed by 1 base and J by 3 bases, 8 bases remained unmatched. This chain's CDR3 is CASSQVGTRGGYEQYF. CDR3 coding DNA: TGCGCCAGCAGCCAAGTGGGGACTAGAGGAGGCTACGAGCAGTACTTC.

This clonotype came up many times. The rearrangement joins TRBV20-1 to TRBJ2-4, with D uncertain. CDR1 is DFQATT, CDR2 SNEGSKA, per germline (reference sequence). The CDR3 length is 13 residues. Trimming stripped 7 bases from V and 0 bases from J, with 10 bases between. The CDR3 DNA follows: TGCAGTGAAAGTGGAGTAGCCAAAAACATTCAGTACTTC. Translated, it gives CSESGVAKNIQYF.

This clonotype was observed at least ten times. The chain is built from TRBV29-1 and TRBJ2-7; D is undetermined. TRBJ2-1 explains the end of the DNA better; the J call may be wrong. This CDR3 region has 10 residues. Germline V CDR1 and CDR2: SQVTM, ANQGSEA. CDR3 nucleotides: TGCAGCGTTGAGTCCTACGAGCAGTTCTTC. Translation: CSVESYEQFF.

Points on this clonotype: An end of the junction does not agree with germline; a read error may underlie this. The CDR3 bases are TGTGCCAGCAGTAGCGGGCCCGCCTACAGTGAGCAGTTCTTC. Its protein is CASSSGPAYSEQFF. This chain uses TRBV27 with TRBJ2-1; perhaps TRBD2 as D (6 bases). This CDR3 region has 14 residues. Germline-derived CDR1 and CDR2 are MNHEY and SMNVEV (reference sequence).

In this sample, this clonotype turned up a few times. The genes are TRBV20-1 and TRBJ2-3, with a possible D match to TRBD2 (7 bases). Trimming stripped 6 bases from V and 1 base from J, with 17 bases between. The CDR3 has 15 amino acids. CDR1 DFQATT and CDR2 SNEGSKA come from the germline V gene (reference sequence). The CDR3 sequence is CSAVTRGGGTDTQYF. The CDR3 nucleotides are TGCAGTGCCGTGACTAGGGGGGGCGGCACAGATACGCAGTATTTT.

The chain is built from TRBV7-2 and TRBJ1-4; 8 nucleotides align to TRBD1. Germline V gene lookup returns CDR1 SGHTA and CDR2 FQGNSA. This CDR3 is built from 12 residues. V gave up 5 bases and J gave up 10 bases; unmatched junction bases: 3. CDR3 nucleotides: TGTGCCAGCAGCCCCCAGGGGGCAAAACTGTTTTTT. Translation: CASSPQGAKLFF.